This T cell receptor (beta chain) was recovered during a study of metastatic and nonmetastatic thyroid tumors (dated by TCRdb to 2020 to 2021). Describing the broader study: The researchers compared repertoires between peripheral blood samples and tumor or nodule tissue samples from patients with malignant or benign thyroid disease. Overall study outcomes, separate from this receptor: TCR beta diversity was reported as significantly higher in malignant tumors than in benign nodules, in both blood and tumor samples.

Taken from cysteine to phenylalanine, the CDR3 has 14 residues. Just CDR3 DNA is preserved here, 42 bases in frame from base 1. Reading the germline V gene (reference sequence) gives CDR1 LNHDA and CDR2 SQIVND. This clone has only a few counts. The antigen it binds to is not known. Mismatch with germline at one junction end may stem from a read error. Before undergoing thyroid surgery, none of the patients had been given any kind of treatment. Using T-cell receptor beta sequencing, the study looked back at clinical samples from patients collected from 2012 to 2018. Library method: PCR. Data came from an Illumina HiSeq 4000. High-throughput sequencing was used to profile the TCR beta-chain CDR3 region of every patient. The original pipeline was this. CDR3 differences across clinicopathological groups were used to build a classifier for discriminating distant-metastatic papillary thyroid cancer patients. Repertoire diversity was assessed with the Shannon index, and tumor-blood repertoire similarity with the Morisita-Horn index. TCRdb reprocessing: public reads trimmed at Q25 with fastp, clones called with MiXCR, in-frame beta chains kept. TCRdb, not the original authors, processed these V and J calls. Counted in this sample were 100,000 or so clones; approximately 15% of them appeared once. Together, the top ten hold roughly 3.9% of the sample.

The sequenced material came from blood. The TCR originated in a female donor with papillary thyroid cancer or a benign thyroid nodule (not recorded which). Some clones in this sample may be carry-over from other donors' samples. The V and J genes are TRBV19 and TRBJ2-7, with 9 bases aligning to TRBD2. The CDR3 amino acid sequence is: CAISRLAGDYEQYF. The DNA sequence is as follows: TGTGCCATTAGTAGATTAGCGGGGGACTACGAGCAGTACTTC.